This T cell receptor (beta chain) was captured in a study of vaccination and CD4 T cells after COVID-19. This CDR3 has 16 residues. Per the germline V gene, CDR1 is DFQATT and CDR2 is SNEGSKA (reference sequence). J lost 5 bases, V lost 3 bases, and 11 bases had no gene match. Treatment denoted: roughly 10-day PBMC culture with coronavirus spike peptide pools or control peptides (ViraFEST assay). This clonotype occurred a few times. Its antigen is unidentified. The Oncomine TCR Beta short-read assay sequenced DNA from cultured CD4+ T cells. TCRdb analysed the PCR reads with MiXCR anew, one entry per CDR3 protein. The table has approximately 18,000 distinct CDR3 sequences, 45% to 50% seen once.

Sequencing used CD4+ T cells from blood, cultured in vitro. V and J are TRBV20-1 and TRBJ2-2; 8 positions agree with TRBD2. This TCR derives from a human donor who had recovered from COVID-19. The DNA of the CDR3 is TGCAGTGCTAGTCCCCTGTTCGGGAGGGAAACCGGGGAGCTGTTTTTT. Translation gives CSASPLFGRETGELFF.